This TCR beta chain was recorded in a study of T cells in Graves' hyperthyroidism and ophthalmopathy. The germline gives CDR1 SGHAT, CDR2 FQNNGV. V dropped 8 bases and J dropped 2; count of bases not matched to a gene: 18. CDR3 length: 20 residues. There were TCR beta CDR3 regions amplified from RNA transcripts. The TCR CDR3 was amplified in a first-round RT-PCR using the HTBI primer set. TCRdb called the multiplex PCR reads again in MiXCR, with one record for every CDR3 protein. The sample carries around 570,000 distinct CDR3 sequences, 15% to 20% recorded once. Source material: blood. The chain combines TRBV11-2 with TRBJ2-7; 16 bases are a match to TRBD2. The origin of this receptor is a man aged 40-49 years with Graves' ophthalmopathy. The CDR3 nucleotides read TGTGCCAGCGGATACCCCCCTACCGGGACTAGCGGGAGGGAAGCCTACGAGCAGTACTTC. This codes for CASGYPPTGTSGREAYEQYF.